The source of this T cell receptor beta chain is a study of blood T cell repertoires in COVID-19. Study-level background: The origin of the acute and convalescent COVID-19 samples was the United States, Italy and Spain. T cells, B-cell-depleted T cells, or PBMCs supplied cDNA or gDNA.

Germline CDR1 reads KGHDR; CDR2 reads SFDVKD. The CDR3 is made up of 15 amino acids. Trimming pared 3 bases from V and 5 bases from J, leaving 13 bases between. Study processing details: Estimated nucleated cell counts came from reference gene primer amplification. Sequencing was performed with immunoSEQ multiplex PCR; in TCRdb, only in-frame clones are kept and a portion is missing. D and trimming come from the DNA, and the V and J calls and clone size come from that table. The sample includes fewer than 250,000 clones, 80% to 90% of them seen just once. The genes are TRBV24-1 and TRBJ2-1; possible D gene TRBD2, 5 bases. Sequencing was performed on peripheral blood. The clonotype was recovered from a woman aged 70-85 years with acute or convalescent COVID-19. CDR3: CATSDPRGSNNEQFF. DNA for the CDR3: TGTGCCACCAGTGATCCGCGAGGGAGCAACAATGAGCAGTTCTTC.